This T cell receptor beta chain emerged from a study of cytomegalovirus exposure and HLA in healthy donors. Between the trimmed V and J ends, which lost 4 bases and 4 bases, there was a span of 22 bases. Germline CDR1 SNHLY, CDR2 FYNNEI. The CDR3 spans 17 residues. Study-wide results and caveats: Apparent HLA restriction characterized most CMV-associated TCR beta chains in a later analysis. Earlier analysis looked at TCR beta V segments, and most were productive about 90% or about 30% of the time. The authors considered a cluster of highly shared sequence variants likely to be a sequencing artifact. A later analysis associated under 20,000 TCR beta sequences with HLA alleles at a 0.05 false discovery rate.

This clone was seen more than once but under ten times. Its antigen is undetermined. PCR was performed using 60 Vbeta and 13 Jbeta primers. Profiled with immunoSEQ multiplex PCR; TCRdb holds only in-frame clones, not every one. Here the sample spans a few hundred thousand clones, just over 70% being singletons. V and J are TRBV2 and TRBJ1-2; D perhaps matches TRBD1 (6 bases). This TCR was recovered from a female donor in good health and CMV-seronegative. Sequencing used PBMCs. CDR3 DNA sequence: TGTGCCAGCAGTGGGCGGGGGGGGCCGGCGAGCAGCTATGGCTACACCTTC. Translated: CASSGRGGPASSYGYTF.